This T cell receptor beta chain was sequenced for a study of patients and donors after allogeneic stem cell transplantation. This clonotype was observed a few times. The V gene's germline CDR1 is LGHNA and CDR2 YSLEER. The V gene end was trimmed by 1 base and the J gene end by 6 bases; junction bases not matched to a gene: 4. This CDR3 spans 15 amino acids. TCRdb analysed the RT-PCR reads with MiXCR anew, one entry per CDR3 protein. The sample lists approximately 210,000 distinct CDR3 sequences, 41% occurring once. The origin of this receptor is a human donor who was either an allogeneic HSCT recipient or a stem cell or donor lymphocyte infusion donor (not recorded which). It is not recorded whose cells these are; they may come from a transplant donor. The sequenced material came from blood, either unsorted or a sorted T cell fraction (not recorded which). The genes are TRBV4-3 and TRBJ1-2, with 11 bases that match TRBD1. The CDR3 is CASSQGGQGAHGYTF. CDR3 bases: TGCGCCAGCAGCCAAGGCGGACAGGGGGCGCATGGCTACACCTTC.